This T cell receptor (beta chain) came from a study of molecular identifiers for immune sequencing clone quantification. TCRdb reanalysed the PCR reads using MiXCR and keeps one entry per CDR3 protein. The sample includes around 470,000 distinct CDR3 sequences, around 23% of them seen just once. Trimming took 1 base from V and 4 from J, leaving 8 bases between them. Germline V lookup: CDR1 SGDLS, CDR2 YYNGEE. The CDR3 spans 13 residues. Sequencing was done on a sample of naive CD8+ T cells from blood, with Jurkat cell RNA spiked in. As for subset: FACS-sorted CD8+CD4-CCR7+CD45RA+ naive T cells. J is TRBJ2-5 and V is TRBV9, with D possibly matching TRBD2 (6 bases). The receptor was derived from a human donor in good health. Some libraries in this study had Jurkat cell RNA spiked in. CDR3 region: CASSVYGGETQYF. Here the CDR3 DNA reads TGTGCCAGCAGCGTATACGGGGGAGAGACCCAGTACTTC.